This T cell receptor (beta chain) was identified in a study of cytomegalovirus exposure and HLA in healthy donors. Looking at the study overall: A later analysis reported the 120 or so validation repertoires used the same platform as the roughly 700 first-cohort repertoires. Study-wide results and limits: Both high specificity and high sensitivity reportedly marked the classifier's diagnosis of cytomegalovirus status. According to the study, 150 to 200 TCR beta chains were cytomegalovirus-associated.

Here immunoSEQ multiplex PCR was the method, and the copy in TCRdb shows in-frame clones only, minus some. This sample yields roughly 130,000 clones, of which more than 70% are seen a single time; 1.4% belongs to the top ten. As concerns this clone: The target antigen is unknown.

The donors were part of the validation cohort, which consisted of more than 90 subjects and was separate from the first cohort of under 750 subjects. The TCR sequence derives from a man aged 25-45 years in good health and CMV-seronegative. The sample taken for sequencing was PBMCs.

CDR3 residues: CASVLAGDNNEQFF. CDR3 DNA: TGTGCCAGCGTACTAGCGGGAGATAACAATGAGCAGTTCTTC. The chain recombines TRBV2 with TRBJ2-1, with TRBD2 identical over 11 bases. CDR1 is SNHLY, CDR2 FYNNEI, per germline. J gave up 5 bases and V 8 bases, and 5 bases lay outside the gene matches. This CDR3 comprises 14 residues.